The source of this T cell receptor beta chain is a study of breast tumors, draining lymph nodes, adjacent tissues. TCRdb re-called the multiplex PCR reads with MiXCR, one entry per CDR3 protein. This sample has about 17,000 distinct CDR3 sequences, with around 60% found just once. Comment on this clonotype: Its specificity is not known.

Broader study findings: Tumors had less TCR diversity than lymph nodes, more than nontumor tissue.

CDR3 length: 12 residues. Germline CDR1 reads MNHNY; CDR2 reads SVGAGI (reference sequence). Trimming removed 7 bases from V and 4 bases from J, with 7 bases in between. Material for sequencing was tumor-adjacent breast tissue. The receptor was isolated from a female donor with breast cancer. Some clones in this sample may be carry-over from other donors' samples. The chain has TRBV6-6 and TRBJ2-2; D ambiguous. CDR3 sequence reads: CASTLLTGELFF. CDR3 coding DNA: TGTGCCAGCACTCTTCTCACCGGGGAGCTGTTTTTT.